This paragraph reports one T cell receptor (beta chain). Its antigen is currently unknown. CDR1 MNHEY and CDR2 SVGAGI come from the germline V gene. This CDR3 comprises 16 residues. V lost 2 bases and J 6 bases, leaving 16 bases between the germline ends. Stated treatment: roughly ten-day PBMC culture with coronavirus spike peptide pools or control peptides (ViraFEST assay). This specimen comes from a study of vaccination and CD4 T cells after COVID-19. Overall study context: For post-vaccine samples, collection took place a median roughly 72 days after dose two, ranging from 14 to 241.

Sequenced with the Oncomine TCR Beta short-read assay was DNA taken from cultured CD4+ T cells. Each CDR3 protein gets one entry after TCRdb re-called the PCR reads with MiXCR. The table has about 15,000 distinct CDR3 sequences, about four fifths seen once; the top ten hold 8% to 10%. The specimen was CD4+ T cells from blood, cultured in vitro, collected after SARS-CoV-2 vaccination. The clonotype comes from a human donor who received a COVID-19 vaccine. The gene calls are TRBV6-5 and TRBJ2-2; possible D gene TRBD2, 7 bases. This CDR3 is CASSYGGGLKSGELFF. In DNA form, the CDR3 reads TGTGCCAGCAGTTACGGCGGGGGCCTGAAGTCCGGGGAGCTGTTTTTT.